The entry that follows covers one T cell receptor (beta chain) sequence. Its antigen is unidentified. The data originate from a study of monozygotic twins with inflammatory bowel disease. Study conclusions and caveats: The authors note that differing immunosuppressive treatments may have added variability to patient repertoires.

Germline V lookup: CDR1 DFQATT, CDR2 SNEGSKA (reference sequence). CDR3 length equals 14 residues. Eight reactions per sample, run separately, yielded cDNA. From the 5' RACE reads, TCRdb lists one entry per CDR3 protein and no DNA. The data include approximately 330,000 distinct CDR3 sequences; the top ten clones carry around 2%. The sample was blood. The chain uses TRBV20-1 and TRBJ1-5; TCRdb returns TRBD1, unconfirmable since there is no DNA. This receptor was taken from a human donor with ulcerative colitis or Crohn's disease, or a healthy co-twin of an affected twin (not recorded which). The CDR3: CSADRQGMAQPQHF.